These 8 T cell receptor beta chains were sequenced from one sample in a study of blood T cell repertoires in COVID-19 (TCRdb year 2020). Libraries were prepared through the immunoSEQ multiplex PCR assay. TCRdb provides this immuneACCESS table in a form limited to in-frame rearrangements. Some clones are lacking; in checked studies, under half of them reflect an unresolved V gene, and why the rest are absent is not known. The sample table records 110,000 to 150,000 clones; around 87% of these occur just once. 3.5% to 5.5% of the sample belongs to the ten largest clones. Sequences were obtained from peripheral blood. These receptors all come from a woman aged 40 to 49 with acute or convalescent COVID-19.

The V and J genes are TRBV30 and TRBJ1-5, with D tentatively TRBD1 (5 bases). Germline V gene lookup returns CDR1 GTSNPN and CDR2 SVGIG (reference sequence). The V end lost 2 bases, the J end lost 1 base, and 12 bases lay between the germline ends. The CDR3 runs to 15 residues. The CDR3 here is CAWSTRGGSNQPQHF. The CDR3, as DNA: TGTGCCTGGAGTACCCGCGGGGGGAGCAATCAGCCCCAGCATTTT.

The J gene is TRBJ2-2, the V gene TRBV6-4, with TRBD2 matching over 11 bases. Trimming removed 6 bases from V and 8 bases from J; junction bases left unmatched: 8. CDR1 MRHNA and CDR2 SNTAGT come from the germline V gene. CDR3 length: 15 residues. CDR3 sequence reads: CASRRSGGGQGELFF. CDR3 nucleotide sequence: TGTGCCAGCAGACGTAGCGGGGGGGGTCAGGGGGAGCTGTTTTTT.

The CDR3 sequence: CASSIAGDSSYEQYF. CDR3 sequence (DNA): TGTGCCAGTAGTATTGCTGGGGACAGCTCCTACGAGCAGTACTTC. This sequence joins TRBV19 and TRBJ2-7, with 7 bases that match TRBD1. Per germline, CDR1 LNHDA and CDR2 SQIVND (reference sequence). Trimming removed 3 bases from V and 0 bases from J; junction bases left unmatched: 5. The CDR3 consists of 15 residues.

V gene TRBV4-3 combines with J gene TRBJ2-3; 7 nucleotides align to TRBD2. Trimming took 0 bases from V and 5 from J; bases not matched to a gene: 2. Germline CDR1 reads LGHNA; CDR2 reads YSLEER. The CDR3 covers 14 residues. CDR3 region: CASSQDGRGDTQYF. The CDR3 DNA follows: TGCGCCAGCAGCCAAGATGGGAGGGGAGATACGCAGTATTTT.

J is TRBJ2-7 and V is TRBV7-2; D remains unclear. The germline V and J ends were trimmed by 3 bases and 0 bases, with 6 bases remaining between them. This CDR3 is 13 amino acids long. Germline-derived CDR1 and CDR2 are SGHTA and FQGNSA. Written as DNA, the CDR3 is TGTGCCAGCAGCTTTGGGCTCTCCTACGAGCAGTACTTC. This gives the protein CASSFGLSYEQYF. The full variable domain, its missing parts supplied by reference TRBV7-2 and TRBJ2-7, is GAGVSQSPSNKVTEKGKDVELRCDPISGHTALYWYRQSLGQGLEFLIYFQGNSAPDKSGLPSDRFSAERTGGSVSTLTIQRTQQEDSAVYLCASSFGLSYEQYFGPGTRLTVT.

This chain connects TRBV28 to TRBJ1-2; D may be TRBD1 (5 bases). V dropped 7 bases and J dropped 0 bases, with 18 bases sitting between them. In germline, CDR1 is MDHEN, CDR2 SYDVKM. This CDR3 spans 16 amino acids. For the CDR3, the DNA is TGTGCCAGCATAGCCGGGGGGGACCGAGCTAACTATGGCTACACCTTC. Translating it yields CASIAGGDRANYGYTF.

The chain is built from TRBV7-8 and TRBJ1-6; no clear D. This CDR3 contains 16 residues. The V end lost 5 bases, the J end lost 6 bases, and 17 bases lay between the germline ends. Looked up from germline, CDR1 is SGHVS and CDR2 is FQNEAQ. Here the CDR3 reads CASSRSPGLTNSPLHF. The CDR3 bases are TGTGCCAGCAGCCGTTCGCCTGGACTGACTAATTCACCCCTCCACTTT.

The rearrangement links TRBV19 to TRBJ1-2; 12 positions agree with TRBD1. CDR3 length: 15 amino acids. The J segment lost 7 bases and the V segment lost 3 bases, leaving 6 bases of the junction unmatched. Germline CDR1 reads LNHDA; CDR2 reads SQIVND (reference sequence). The CDR3 coding sequence is TGTGCCAGTAGTATTCAAGGGACAGGGGGCGGTGGCTACACCTTC. It translates to CASSIQGTGGGGYTF.